This is a list of T cell receptor beta chains from one sample in a study of identifying expanded T cells in peripheral blood. Clones were sequenced by immunoSEQ multiplex PCR, and TCRdb holds only the in-frame ones, with some missing. The sample has about 82,000 clones, about 87% seen once. The sequencing sample was made of blood. The receptors stem from a person aged 18 to 69 in good health. Each CDR3 is given with its conserved first and last residue. Each record gives: CDR3 DNA, CDR3 protein, J gene, clone size, V gene, D gene. A D gene is named only where the DNA matches it firmly. Not every row has a clone size; where given, it reads once, few, many or a size class.

DNA: TGTGCCAGCAGCCTCACCGACAGGGTAGTTTATGGCTACACCTTC; CDR3: CASSLTDRVVYGYTF; J: TRBJ1-2; size: NA; V: TRBV7-2; D: TRBD1
DNA: TGCGCCAGCAGCTTAGGGACGAGCAATAGCAATCAGCCCCAGCATTTT; CDR3: CASSLGTSNSNQPQHF; J: TRBJ1-5; size: NA; V: TRBV5-1; D: NA
DNA: TGTGCCAGCAGCGTAGAAGGGGCGGCAGAAGCTTTCTTT; CDR3: CASSVEGAAEAFF; J: TRBJ1-1; size: NA; V: TRBV9; D: NA
DNA: TGTGCCAGTAGTATAGGGCCGAGGGGAACCGGGGAGCTGTTTTTT; CDR3: CASSIGPRGTGELFF; J: TRBJ2-2; size: NA; V: TRBV19; D: NA
DNA: TGTGCCAGCAGTCAAGAATCGTCGGTCAGGGCGAACACCGGGGAGCTGTTTTTT; CDR3: CASSQESSVRANTGELFF; J: TRBJ2-2; size: NA; V: TRBV6-1; D: NA
DNA: TGTGCCAGCAGCCCTCTCTCGTCCAGAAATAGTGGCTACACCTTC; CDR3: CASSPLSSRNSGYTF; J: TRBJ1-2; size: NA; V: TRBV6-5; D: NA
DNA: TGTGCCAGCAGCCTCACGCCGGGACAGCAGTTCTTC; CDR3: CASSLTPGQQFF; J: TRBJ2-1; size: NA; V: TRBV9; D: NA
DNA: TGTGCCAGCAGCGAGAGACAGGGGAGCGGCTACACCTTC; CDR3: CASSERQGSGYTF; J: TRBJ1-2; size: NA; V: TRBV9; D: TRBD1
DNA: TGTGCCAGCAGCCCCATGGGCAATGAGCAGTTCTTC; CDR3: CASSPMGNEQFF; J: TRBJ2-1; size: NA; V: TRBV9; D: NA
DNA: TGTGCCAGCAGTGAAGCTTCAATCGACTACGAGCAGTACTTC; CDR3: CASSEASIDYEQYF; J: TRBJ2-7; size: NA; V: TRBV6-1; D: NA
DNA: TGTGCCAGCAATAAGGGACAACAGGGGACTGAAGCTTTCTTT; CDR3: CASNKGQQGTEAFF; J: TRBJ1-1; size: NA; V: TRBV6-6; D: TRBD1
DNA: TGTGCCAGCAGCGCTTTCTACAGGGGCTACGAGCAGTACTTC; CDR3: CASSAFYRGYEQYF; J: TRBJ2-7; size: NA; V: TRBV11-3; D: TRBD1
DNA: TGTGCCAGCAAAGGACAATTGGCTGAGCAGTTCTTC; CDR3: CASKGQLAEQFF; J: TRBJ2-1; size: NA; V: TRBV2; D: NA
DNA: TGTGCCAGCAGCTCTGTACGGGGGAAGGACAGGGCTGCGGGTGGCTACACCTTC; CDR3: CASSSVRGKDRAAGGYTF; J: TRBJ1-2; size: NA; V: TRBV5-6; D: TRBD1
DNA: TGTGCCAGCAGTTTCCGAGGGGGACAGATAACTGATTCTGGGGCCAACGTCCTGACTTTC; CDR3: CASSFRGGQITDSGANVLTF; J: TRBJ2-6; size: NA; V: TRBV27; D: TRBD1
DNA: TGTGCCAGTAGTATAGGGGCACATGAGCAGTTCTTC; CDR3: CASSIGAHEQFF; J: TRBJ2-1; size: NA; V: TRBV19; D: NA
DNA: TGCGCCAGCAGCTCTCTTACGACCAGGGGGAACACTGAAGCTTTCTTT; CDR3: CASSSLTTRGNTEAFF; J: TRBJ1-1; size: NA; V: TRBV5-1; D: NA
DNA: TGTGCCAGCAGTTACTCGTGGGCGACTCACACTGAAGCTTTCTTT; CDR3: CASSYSWATHTEAFF; J: TRBJ1-1; size: NA; V: TRBV6-5; D: NA
DNA: TGCGCCAGCCGACAGGCACTCTACGAGCAGTACTTC; CDR3: CASRQALYEQYF; J: TRBJ2-7; size: NA; V: TRBV10-2; D: NA
DNA: TGTGCCAGCAGTCCCCGGGACAGAGGCTACACCTTC; CDR3: CASSPRDRGYTF; J: TRBJ1-2; size: few; V: TRBV28; D: TRBD1
DNA: TGTGCCAGCAGATATGGGGGAGAGACCCAGTACTTC; CDR3: CASRYGGETQYF; J: TRBJ2-5; size: NA; V: TRBV2; D: NA
DNA: TGTGCCAGTAGTATGGGCAGGACGGCGAGCGAGCAGTACTTC; CDR3: CASSMGRTASEQYF; J: TRBJ2-7; size: NA; V: TRBV19; D: NA
DNA: TGTGCCAGTAATGGGGGACAGGGGGTGAACACTGAAGCTTTCTTT; CDR3: CASNGGQGVNTEAFF; J: TRBJ1-1; size: NA; V: TRBV18; D: TRBD1
DNA: TGTGCGTGCGACGGGACTTTTGGTTTTGATGGCTACACCTTC; CDR3: CACDGTFGFDGYTF; J: TRBJ1-2; size: NA; V: TRBV30; D: NA
DNA: TGTGCCAGCAGCAAAGGGGGACAGGGGGCCCCTGGCTACACCTTC; CDR3: CASSKGGQGAPGYTF; J: TRBJ1-2; size: NA; V: TRBV14; D: TRBD1
DNA: TGTGCCAGCAGCCAAGACCCGATGGGCCTGCAGGGGGTTCGGGGTGGCTACACCTTC; CDR3: CASSQDPMGLQGVRGGYTF; J: TRBJ1-2; size: NA; V: TRBV4-2; D: TRBD1
DNA: TGTGCCAGCATCCGGCCTCCTCAATCCTTCAATCAGCCCCAGCATTTT; CDR3: CASIRPPQSFNQPQHF; J: TRBJ1-5; size: NA; V: TRBV9; D: NA
DNA: TGTGCCAGCAGTGATACAGGGATAGGGGAAAAACTGTTTTTT; CDR3: CASSDTGIGEKLFF; J: TRBJ1-4; size: NA; V: TRBV6-5; D: NA
DNA: TGTGCCAGTAGGCCGGGGCAGGGGATGTATGGCTACACCTTC; CDR3: CASRPGQGMYGYTF; J: TRBJ1-2; size: NA; V: TRBV19; D: NA
DNA: TGTGCCAGCAGGGGCAGCGGAAACACCGGGGAGCTGTTTTTT; CDR3: CASRGSGNTGELFF; J: TRBJ2-2; size: NA; V: TRBV14; D: NA
DNA: TGTGCCAGCAGCTTAAGCCAGAACACTGAAGCTTTCTTT; CDR3: CASSLSQNTEAFF; J: TRBJ1-1; size: NA; V: TRBV7-2; D: NA
DNA: TGTGCCAGCATGGTAGACATCTCTGGAAACACCATATATTTT; CDR3: CASMVDISGNTIYF; J: TRBJ1-3; size: NA; V: TRBV6-1; D: NA
DNA: TGTGCCAGCAGCACAGGACGTTACAATGAGCAGTTCTTC; CDR3: CASSTGRYNEQFF; J: TRBJ2-1; size: NA; V: TRBV11-3; D: NA
DNA: TGTGCCAGCAGCCCTGGCCAGGGAGGGGCAGATACGCAGTATTTT; CDR3: CASSPGQGGADTQYF; J: TRBJ2-3; size: NA; V: TRBV5-6; D: TRBD2
DNA: TGTGCCAGCAGCGAAGACACGTCAGATGGAGATACGCAGTATTTT; CDR3: CASSEDTSDGDTQYF; J: TRBJ2-3; size: NA; V: TRBV11-3; D: NA
DNA: TGTGCCACCCAACAGGGAGGGGGTACCTACGAGCAGTACTTC; CDR3: CATQQGGGTYEQYF; J: TRBJ2-7; size: NA; V: TRBV6-5; D: NA
DNA: TGTGCCAGTAGATTTACAGATACGCAGTATTTT; CDR3: CASRFTDTQYF; J: TRBJ2-3; size: NA; V: TRBV19; D: NA
DNA: TGTGCCAGCAGCGTATTAGGGGGGCGCGGGGAGACCCAGTACTTC; CDR3: CASSVLGGRGETQYF; J: TRBJ2-5; size: NA; V: TRBV9; D: NA
DNA: TGCGCCAGCAGCCAAGATTGGGGGGAGCAGTTCTTC; CDR3: CASSQDWGEQFF; J: TRBJ2-1; size: NA; V: TRBV4-3; D: NA
DNA: TGTGCCAGCAGTGAAAGAGAGGACCGGGAAGCTTTCTTT; CDR3: CASSEREDREAFF; J: TRBJ1-1; size: once; V: TRBV6-1; D: NA
DNA: TGTGCCAGTAGTATCCAGGGAAATAGCGGGGTCTATGGCTACACCTTC; CDR3: CASSIQGNSGVYGYTF; J: TRBJ1-2; size: NA; V: TRBV19; D: NA
DNA: TGTGCCAGCAGCGCCTCCCTCGCAGGCTCTGGAAACACCATATATTTT; CDR3: CASSASLAGSGNTIYF; J: TRBJ1-3; size: NA; V: TRBV9; D: NA
DNA: TGTGCCTGGAGTATGACACTGGGCTATGGCTACACCTTC; CDR3: CAWSMTLGYGYTF; J: TRBJ1-2; size: NA; V: TRBV30; D: NA
DNA: TGCGCCAGCAACTCCGGTGGACTAGCGTATCAAGAGACCCAGTACTTC; CDR3: CASNSGGLAYQETQYF; J: TRBJ2-5; size: NA; V: TRBV5-1; D: TRBD2
DNA: TGTGCCAGCAGCTTGGCTGGACAGGGAAAAGGCTACACCTTC; CDR3: CASSLAGQGKGYTF; J: TRBJ1-2; size: NA; V: TRBV5-6; D: TRBD1
DNA: TGTGCCAGTAGTAGAGAAAAGAACACTGAAGCTTTCTTT; CDR3: CASSREKNTEAFF; J: TRBJ1-1; size: NA; V: TRBV19; D: NA
DNA: TGTGCCAGCAGCTGGGGCGGGGGCATCCGTGAGCAGTTCTTC; CDR3: CASSWGGGIREQFF; J: TRBJ2-1; size: NA; V: TRBV5-6; D: NA
DNA: TGTGCCAGCACTTCCGGGAGCAATGAGCAGTTCTTC; CDR3: CASTSGSNEQFF; J: TRBJ2-1; size: NA; V: TRBV2; D: NA
DNA: TGTGCCAGCAGCACCGGGACGAAGGAGGGAGATACGCAGTATTTT; CDR3: CASSTGTKEGDTQYF; J: TRBJ2-3; size: NA; V: TRBV5-4; D: NA
DNA: TGTGCCAGCAGGGAAGGGACAGCGAATTCACCCCTCCACTTT; CDR3: CASREGTANSPLHF; J: TRBJ1-6; size: NA; V: TRBV2; D: TRBD1
DNA: TGTGCCAGCAGCTTAGGGGAACAGCCAAATGAGCAGTTCTTC; CDR3: CASSLGEQPNEQFF; J: TRBJ2-1; size: NA; V: TRBV7-9; D: NA
DNA: TGTGCCAGTAGTATTGACTCGAGGGGGGGCACAGATACGCAGTATTTT; CDR3: CASSIDSRGGTDTQYF; J: TRBJ2-3; size: NA; V: TRBV19; D: NA
DNA: TGTGCCAGCAGCCCTAGTTCTCTGGGGAGGGGCACTGAAGCTTTCTTT; CDR3: CASSPSSLGRGTEAFF; J: TRBJ1-1; size: NA; V: TRBV7-9; D: NA
DNA: TGCGCCAGCAGCTTACCTGAACGCGGGGAGACCCAGTACTTC; CDR3: CASSLPERGETQYF; J: TRBJ2-5; size: NA; V: TRBV5-1; D: NA
DNA: TGCGCCAGCAGCCCTAATTTAGGGTACAATGAGCAGTTCTTC; CDR3: CASSPNLGYNEQFF; J: TRBJ2-1; size: NA; V: TRBV4-1; D: NA
DNA: TGTGCCAGTAGTATAGTAGGGGGCGGCTACGAGCAGTACTTC; CDR3: CASSIVGGGYEQYF; J: TRBJ2-7; size: NA; V: TRBV19; D: TRBD1
DNA: TGTGCCAGCAGTGAATCGGGGGGGATCCCCTACAATGAGCAGTTCTTC; CDR3: CASSESGGIPYNEQFF; J: TRBJ2-1; size: NA; V: TRBV25-1; D: TRBD2
DNA: TGCAGCGCGGGGCCCCAGGGGTACACAGATACGCAGTATTTT; CDR3: CSAGPQGYTDTQYF; J: TRBJ2-3; size: NA; V: TRBV29-1; D: NA
DNA: TGTGCTAGTGGTTTGACACTCGGGCTGAATACCAGAGTTAACTCCTATGGCTACACCTTC; CDR3: CASGLTLGLNTRVNSYGYTF; J: TRBJ1-2; size: NA; V: TRBV12-5; D: NA